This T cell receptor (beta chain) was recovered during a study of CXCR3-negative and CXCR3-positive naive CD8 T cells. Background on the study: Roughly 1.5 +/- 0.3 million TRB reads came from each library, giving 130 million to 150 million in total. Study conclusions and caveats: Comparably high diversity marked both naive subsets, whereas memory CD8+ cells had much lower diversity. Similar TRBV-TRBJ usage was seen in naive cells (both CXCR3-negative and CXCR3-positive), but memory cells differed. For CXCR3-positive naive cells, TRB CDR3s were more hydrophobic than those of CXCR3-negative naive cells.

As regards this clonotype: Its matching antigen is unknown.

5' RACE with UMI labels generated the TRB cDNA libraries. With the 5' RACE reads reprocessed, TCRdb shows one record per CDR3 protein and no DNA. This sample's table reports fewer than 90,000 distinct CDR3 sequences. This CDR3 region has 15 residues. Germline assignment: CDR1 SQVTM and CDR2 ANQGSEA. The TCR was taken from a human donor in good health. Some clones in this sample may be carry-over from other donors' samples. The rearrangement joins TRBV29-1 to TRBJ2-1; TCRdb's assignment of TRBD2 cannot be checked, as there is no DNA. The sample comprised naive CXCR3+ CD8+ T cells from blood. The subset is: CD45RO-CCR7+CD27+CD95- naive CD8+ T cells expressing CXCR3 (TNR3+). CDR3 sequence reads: CSVEVGLAGVEEQFF.